What follows are 32 T cell receptor beta chains derived from one specimen sequenced in a study of beta chain features in type 1 diabetes. Expressed TCRB transcripts got sequenced, as all isolated RNA was reverse transcribed. The repertoire was sequenced with immunoSEQ multiplex PCR; TCRdb's copy has only in-frame clones and lacks some. The profile shows around 310,000 clones, about 10% of them singletons. Sequencing was performed on naive CD4+ T cells from blood. These receptor sequences come from a woman between 25 and 40 years old in good health.

V and J are TRBV30 and TRBJ2-5; D call uncertain. V was pared by 4 bases and J by 4 bases, with 16 bases between. This CDR3 has 14 residues. From germline, CDR1 is GTSNPN and CDR2 SVGIG (reference sequence). CDR3 protein: CAWTPGTTGETQYF. CDR3 nucleotides: TGTGCCTGGACCCCTGGCACTACCGGAGAGACCCAGTACTTC.

This clone turned up a few times. This chain joins TRBV7-8 and TRBJ2-5; TRBD2 agrees at 8 bases. V shed 6 bases and J 5 bases; nucleotides not matched to a gene: 11. This CDR3 region has 15 residues. Germline V gives CDR1 SGHVS, CDR2 FQNEAQ. The CDR3 protein is CASRPRGRKGETQYF. The DNA for the CDR3 is TGTGCCAGCAGACCTCGCGGGAGGAAGGGGGAGACCCAGTACTTC. The full variable domain, its missing parts supplied by reference TRBV7-8 and TRBJ2-5, is GAGVSQSPRYKVAKRGQDVALRCDPISGHVSLFWYQQALGQGPEFLTYFQNEAQLDKSGLPSDRFFAERPEGSVSTLKIQRTQQEDSAVYLCASRPRGRKGETQYFGPGTRLLVL.

This sequence joins TRBV4-3 and TRBJ2-7; 14 bases line up with TRBD2. The germline V gene has CDR1 LGHNA and CDR2 YSLEER. CDR3 length: 15 residues. The V and J ends lost 4 bases and 4 bases, in that order; junction bases with no gene match: 3. CDR3 amino acids: CASSPGTSGSYEQYF. For the CDR3, the DNA is TGCGCCAGCAGCCCGGGGACTAGCGGGAGTTACGAGCAGTACTTC.

The J gene is TRBJ2-7, the V gene TRBV7-2, with D tentatively TRBD2 (6 bases). The CDR3 spans 15 residues. Trimming took 1 base from V and 2 from J, leaving 12 bases between them. Looked up from germline, CDR1 is SGHTA and CDR2 is FQGNSA. This chain's CDR3 is CASSLGSGAPYEQYF. Here the CDR3 DNA reads TGTGCCAGCAGCTTAGGTTCGGGAGCCCCCTACGAGCAGTACTTC.

This clone was recorded a few times. This CDR3 is CASISPGQINEQFF. Written as DNA, the CDR3 is TGTGCCAGCATATCGCCGGGACAGATCAATGAGCAGTTCTTC. This sequence joins TRBV6-5 and TRBJ2-1; 7 bases agree with TRBD1. V was clipped by 7 bases and J by 6 bases; unmatched bases: 9. CDR1 and CDR2 from the germline V gene are MNHEY and SVGAGI. CDR3 length: 14 amino acids.

This clone was seen only a few times. V is TRBV20-1 and J is TRBJ2-7, with unresolved D. V lost 0 bases, J lost 13 bases, and 13 bases lay in between. CDR3 length: 11 residues. Germline V lookup: CDR1 DFQATT, CDR2 SNEGSKA (reference sequence). Written as DNA, the CDR3 is TGCAGTGCTAGAGATCTGGCTAGGCATTACTTC. It encodes CSARDLARHYF.

This clone was found a few times. DNA for the CDR3: TGCAGCGTTGAACTAATCGAAGGAGGCGAGCAGTACTTC. Residues: CSVELIEGGEQYF. V gene TRBV29-1 combines with J gene TRBJ2-7; D may be TRBD2 (5 bases). From germline, CDR1 is SQVTM and CDR2 ANQGSEA. V dropped 2 bases and J dropped 6 bases, with 14 bases sitting between them. The CDR3 contains 13 residues.

In DNA form, the CDR3 reads TGTGCCAGCAGCCGGAGACTAGCGGGATCCTACAATGAGCAGTTCTTC. Translating it yields CASSRRLAGSYNEQFF. V is TRBV9 and J is TRBJ2-1, with 11 positions matching TRBD2. Germline V lookup: CDR1 SGDLS, CDR2 YYNGEE. The CDR3 runs to 16 residues. With 4 bases clipped from V and 1 base from J, the junction kept 4 bases outside the gene matches.

This clone was observed a handful of times. The J gene is TRBJ2-1, the V gene TRBV28; TRBD1 matches at 8 bases. Trimming cost V 5 bases and J 2 bases; bases outside gene matches: 5. The CDR3 is 15 residues long. From germline, CDR1 is MDHEN and CDR2 SYDVKM. Written as DNA, the CDR3 is TGTGCCAGCAGTACGACAGGGGCCCCCTACAATGAGCAGTTCTTC. This encodes CASSTTGAPYNEQFF.

The V gene is TRBV19, the J gene TRBJ2-7; D might be TRBD1 (5 bases). Germline V gene lookup returns CDR1 LNHDA and CDR2 SQIVND (reference sequence). V was trimmed by 9 bases and J by 5 bases, leaving 5 bases between them. The CDR3 loop spans 9 amino acids. The CDR3 region is CARGDEQYF. The CDR3 DNA is TGTGCCAGAGGGGACGAGCAGTACTTC. Supplemented by reference TRBV19 and TRBJ2-7, the full variable domain reads DGGITQSPKYLFRKEGQNVTLSCEQNLNHDAMYWYRQDPGQGLRLIYYSQIVNDFQKGDIAEGYSVSREKKESFPLTVTSAQKNPTAFYLCARGDEQYFGPGTRLTVT.

The chain couples TRBV7-2 to TRBJ2-1, with 10 bases fitting TRBD2. CDR1 and CDR2 from the germline V gene are SGHTA and FQGNSA. This CDR3 region has 16 residues. J lost 4 bases, V lost 5 bases, and 8 bases had no gene match. The CDR3 protein is CASSTAGTSAYNEQFF. The CDR3 region has the DNA TGTGCCAGCAGCACCGCCGGGACTAGCGCGTACAATGAGCAGTTCTTC. Full variable domain (remainder filled in from reference TRBV7-2 and TRBJ2-1): GAGVSQSPSNKVTEKGKDVELRCDPISGHTALYWYRQSLGQGLEFLIYFQGNSAPDKSGLPSDRFSAERTGGSVSTLTIQRTQQEDSAVYLCASSTAGTSAYNEQFFGPGTRLTVL.

The table lists this clone with a few counts. This chain uses TRBV7-2 with TRBJ2-3, with D perhaps TRBD1 (6 bases). The CDR3 runs to 15 residues. With 5 bases removed from V and 1 base from J, the gap between germline ends came to 13 bases. Germline values: CDR1 SGHTA, CDR2 FQGNSA. CDR3: CASSPLDRGTDTQYF. CDR3 nucleotide sequence: TGTGCCAGCAGCCCCTTGGACAGAGGCACAGATACGCAGTATTTT.

This clone showed up just a few times. J is TRBJ2-7 and V is TRBV5-1; weak D call: TRBD1 (7 bases). The germline V gene has CDR1 SGHRS and CDR2 YFSETQ. CDR3 length equals 15 residues. V was cut by 1 base and J by 2 bases, with 13 bases left in between. In DNA, the CDR3 is TGCGCCAGCAGCTTGACAGGGGAGGAAACCTACGAGCAGTACTTC. It codes for CASSLTGEETYEQYF.

This chain connects TRBV7-2 to TRBJ2-5; 10 bases fit TRBD2. With 0 bases clipped from V and 4 bases from J, the junction kept 11 bases outside the gene matches. The germline gives CDR1 SGHTA, CDR2 FQGNSA. The length of the CDR3 is 18 residues. The CDR3 loop reads CASSLARGAAGGLETQYF. Here the CDR3 DNA reads TGTGCCAGCAGCTTAGCGCGCGGGGCAGCGGGAGGGTTAGAGACCCAGTACTTC.

This clone was counted between two and nine times. The V gene is TRBV6-5, the J gene TRBJ2-7, with 10 bases matching TRBD2. The CDR3 has 16 amino acids. J lost 3 bases, V lost 0 bases, and 5 bases had no gene match. Germline CDR1 and CDR2: MNHEY and SVGAGI. The CDR3 protein is CASSYSESSGSYEQYF. The CDR3 DNA reads TGTGCCAGCAGTTACTCGGAGTCTAGCGGGAGCTACGAGCAGTACTTC.

J is TRBJ2-7 and V is TRBV5-6; 7 positions match TRBD2. The CDR3 extends over 15 amino acids. Germline CDR1 SGHDT, CDR2 YYEEEE. With 6 bases clipped from V and 0 bases from J, the junction kept 9 bases outside the gene matches. The CDR3 spells CASTLQSGNSYEQYF. The DNA for the CDR3 is TGTGCCAGCACCCTCCAGAGCGGGAACTCCTACGAGCAGTACTTC.

There are a few counts of this clone. This rearrangement joins TRBV15 to TRBJ2-3, with TRBD2 identical over 8 bases. Germline-derived CDR1 and CDR2 are LNHNV and YYDKDF (reference sequence). This CDR3 spans 15 amino acids. V lost 6 bases to trimming and J lost 1 base; unmatched junction nucleotides: 6. The CDR3 spells CATSYKRERTDTQYF. DNA of the CDR3: TGTGCCACCAGTTATAAGCGGGAGCGCACAGATACGCAGTATTTT.

This clone was picked up a small number of times. V usage is TRBV25-1 and J usage is TRBJ1-5, with D uncertain. Germline lookup yields CDR1 MGHDK and CDR2 SYGVNS. The V and J ends lost 7 bases and 7 bases respectively, with 8 bases between them. The CDR3 runs 11 residues. The CDR3 is CASKQIQPQHF. CDR3 DNA: TGTGCCAGCAAACAGATCCAGCCCCAGCATTTT.

As concerns this clone: Within the sample, other DNA sequences also encode this same CDR3. The chain recombines TRBV29-1 with TRBJ2-1; 13 bases are a match to TRBD2. The germline V gene encodes CDR1 SQVTM and CDR2 ANQGSEA. The CDR3 has 13 amino acids. J gave up 8 bases and V 7 bases, and 5 bases lay outside the gene matches. The CDR3 region is CSGGLAGVYEQFF. For the CDR3, the DNA is TGCAGCGGTGGACTAGCGGGAGTATATGAGCAGTTCTTC.

The chain recombines TRBV18 with TRBJ2-3; D is uncertain. The V gene's germline CDR1 is KGHSH and CDR2 LQKENI. The CDR3 consists of 13 residues. The ends were cut back, 3 bases at V and 7 bases at J, with 11 bases in the middle. The DNA of the CDR3 is TGTGCCAGCTCACCTGGTACAACCTATACGCAGTATTTT. It is translated as CASSPGTTYTQYF. The full variable domain, in which reference TRBV18 and TRBJ2-3 provide the parts outside the CDR3, is NAGVMQNPRHLVRRRGQEARLRCSPMKGHSHVYWYRQLPEEGLKFMVYLQKENIIDESGMPKERFSAEFPKEGPSILRIQQVVRGDSAAYFCASSPGTTYTQYFGPGTRLTVL.

This clone was recorded a few times. The chain employs TRBV6-5 and TRBJ1-1; tentatively, D is TRBD1 (6 bases). The V end lost 2 bases, the J end lost 1 base, and 11 bases lay between the germline ends. This CDR3 contains 15 residues. CDR1 MNHEY and CDR2 SVGAGI come from the germline V gene. The CDR3 is CASSYGLQGNTEAFF. The CDR3 DNA is TGTGCCAGCAGTTACGGGTTACAGGGGAACACTGAAGCTTTCTTT.

The chain uses TRBV27 and TRBJ2-7; 8 nucleotides match TRBD2. Germline loops: CDR1 MNHEY, CDR2 SMNVEV (reference sequence). This CDR3 is built from 15 residues. The ends lost 4 bases at V and 6 bases at J; junction bases unmatched: 11. The CDR3 nucleotides are TGTGCCAGCAGTTCTATGACTAGCGTAGGTGGCGAGCAGTACTTC. Its protein is CASSSMTSVGGEQYF.

This clone was seen a few times. The chain is built from TRBV5-8 and TRBJ1-1; TRBD1 matches at 10 bases. The CDR3 sequence is 13 residues long. With V trimmed by 4 bases and J by 10 bases, 7 bases remained unmatched. From germline, CDR1 is SGHTS and CDR2 YDEGEE. CDR3 amino acids: CASSSDRGQRAFF. CDR3 coding DNA: TGTGCCAGCAGCAGCGACAGGGGGCAAAGAGCTTTCTTT.

This clone was found a few times. The J gene is TRBJ2-7, the V gene TRBV4-3; D gene ambiguous. Between the trimmed V and J ends, which lost 0 bases and 2 bases, there was a span of 8 bases. Germline CDR1 is LGHNA and CDR2 is YSLEER. The CDR3 covers 14 residues. The CDR3 coding sequence is TGCGCCAGCAGCCAAGACGACTCAGCCTACGAGCAGTACTTC. Protein sequence: CASSQDDSAYEQYF.

The rearrangement uses TRBV7-9 and TRBJ1-1, with 7 bases identical to TRBD1. Germline-derived CDR1 and CDR2 are SEHNR and FQNEAQ (reference sequence). The V gene end was trimmed by 5 bases and the J gene end by 8 bases; junction bases not matched to a gene: 5. This CDR3 has 12 residues. CDR3: CASSLDRVEAFF. The DNA for the CDR3 is TGTGCCAGCAGCCTCGACAGGGTCGAAGCTTTCTTT.

This clone was seen a few times. V is TRBV28 and J is TRBJ2-7; TRBD1 matches 7 bases. V lost 5 bases and J lost 3; bases outside the gene matches: 10. Germline CDR1 is MDHEN and CDR2 is SYDVKM. This CDR3 spans 15 amino acids. The CDR3 loop reads CASSGQGDTFYEQYF. CDR3 DNA: TGTGCCAGCAGTGGCCAGGGGGATACATTCTACGAGCAGTACTTC.

This clone was recorded a few times. The sample contains more than one DNA sequence encoding this CDR3. The chain combines TRBV4-3 with TRBJ2-7, with TRBD2 matching 11 bases. The CDR3 is 15 residues long. Germline V gene lookup returns CDR1 LGHNA and CDR2 YSLEER. V was pared by 1 base and J by 2 bases, with 1 base of the junction left unmatched. DNA of the CDR3: TGCGCCAGCAGCCAAGGACTAGCGGGAACCTACGAGCAGTACTTC. Protein product: CASSQGLAGTYEQYF.

This clone was seen a few times. V usage is TRBV6-5 and J usage is TRBJ1-3, with 7 nucleotides matching TRBD1. The CDR3 totals 14 residues. Trimming cost V 5 bases and J 8 bases; bases outside gene matches: 9. CDR1 is MNHEY, CDR2 SVGAGI, per germline. DNA for the CDR3: TGTGCCAGCAGTGAACTGCGACAGGGATACACCATATATTTT. It translates to CASSELRQGYTIYF.

This clone was seen a handful of times. This chain uses TRBV9 with TRBJ2-1; 8 bases are shared with TRBD2. CDR3 length: 15 amino acids. The V segment lost 4 bases and the J segment 0 bases; nucleotides outside the gene matches: 3. CDR1 is SGDLS, CDR2 YYNGEE, per germline. The CDR3 DNA is TGTGCCAGCAGCCCCACTAGCGGCTCCTACAATGAGCAGTTCTTC. Translation: CASSPTSGSYNEQFF.

In this sample, this clone turned up a few times. The CDR3 here is CASSPASGQGSSGANVLTF. The CDR3 DNA is TGTGCCAGCTCACCGGCATCTGGACAGGGAAGTTCTGGGGCCAACGTCCTGACTTTC. This chain joins TRBV18 and TRBJ2-6, with 8 bases that match TRBD1. Germline V gene sequence: CDR1 KGHSH, CDR2 LQKENI. The CDR3 has 19 amino acids. V lost 3 bases to trimming and J lost 1 base; unmatched junction nucleotides: 11.

The sample holds a few counts of this clone. The chain links TRBV28 to TRBJ2-7; a possible D gene is TRBD1 (5 bases). The length of the CDR3 is 15 residues. V lost 6 bases and J lost 2, with 17 bases in between. CDR1 and CDR2 from the germline V gene are MDHEN and SYDVKM. This CDR3 is CASSQVGVVAYEQYF. In nucleotides, the CDR3 is TGTGCCAGCAGCCAAGTAGGGGTCGTGGCCTACGAGCAGTACTTC.

This clone turned up a few times. Other nucleotide sequences from this sample produce the same CDR3. The chain combines TRBV7-3 with TRBJ2-1, with 7 nucleotides matching TRBD2. CDR3 length: 16 amino acids. CDR1 SGHTA and CDR2 FQGTGA come from the germline V gene. J lost 1 base, V lost 0 bases, and 3 bases had no gene match. In DNA, the CDR3 is TGTGCCAGCAGCTTAACCGGCGGGAGTTCCTACAATGAGCAGTTCTTC. Protein sequence: CASSLTGGSSYNEQFF.